This T cell receptor (beta chain) is drawn from a study of T cell changes during pregnancy in multiple sclerosis. Clones were sequenced by immunoSEQ multiplex PCR, and TCRdb holds only the in-frame ones, with some missing. There are approximately 71,000 clones in the sample; just over 90% occur only once, and roughly 1.1% lies in the top ten. V shed 3 bases and J shed 7 bases, with 12 bases lying between them. Germline V CDR1 and CDR2: KGHSH, LQKENI. The CDR3 covers 13 residues. This TCR was recovered from a female donor with multiple sclerosis, enrolled in a pregnancy study. The J gene is TRBJ1-1, the V gene TRBV18; maybe TRBD1 (6 bases). The input for sequencing was peripheral blood, taken in the third trimester of pregnancy. In DNA, the CDR3 is TGTGCCAGCTCACCCTTAGACAGGTATGAAGCTTTCTTT. This sequence encodes CASSPLDRYEAFF.